Here is one TCR beta chain with its context. Repertoires were generated with immunoSEQ multiplex PCR, while TCRdb's copy carries only in-frame clones and drops some. This sample yields 320,000 or so clones, of which 75% to 90% are seen a single time; 5% to 6% belongs to the top ten. The sample belongs to a study of blood T cell repertoires in COVID-19. Germline trimming cut 6 bases from V and 3 bases from J; bases unmatched to any gene: 4. This CDR3 region has 15 residues. Germline V gene data show CDR1 as MNHNY and CDR2 as SVGAGI (reference sequence). The receptor comes from a man aged 25 to 45 who had recovered from COVID-19. Sequencing was carried out using PBMCs or T cells enriched from blood (not recorded which). The chain uses TRBV6-6 and TRBJ2-2, with 10 bases that match TRBD1. For the CDR3, the DNA is TGTGCCAGCAGAACTGGGACAGGGGACACCGGGGAGCTGTTTTTT. This sequence encodes CASRTGTGDTGELFF.